The TCR beta chain under discussion was sequenced for a study of cytomegalovirus exposure and HLA in healthy donors. Concerning this clone: What it recognizes is unknown.

PCR was performed using 60 Vbeta and 13 Jbeta primers. Produced via immunoSEQ multiplex PCR; TCRdb's table is partial and in-frame only. The sample contains roughly 120,000 clones, 70% of which appear only once. The CDR3 has 13 amino acids. CDR1 and CDR2 from the germline V gene are MNHNS and SASEGT. Trimming stripped 8 bases from V and 11 bases from J, with 21 bases between. Whole-study findings and limits: Association of 16,951 TCR beta sequences with HLA alleles was found at 0.05 false discovery rate in a later analysis.

Sequenced material: PBMCs. The chain carries TRBV6-1 and TRBJ1-1, with a tentative D call TRBD1 (5 bases). This receptor was obtained from a man aged 25 to 40 in good health and CMV-seropositive. The CDR3 DNA is TGTGCCAGCGCCAGCGGGGGAGGGTGGGATGCTTTCTTT. Translated: CASASGGGWDAFF.